Listed here are 9 T cell receptor beta chains from one sample, sequenced in a study of human T cells and chemical hapten exposure. TCRdb reprocessed the RACE reads via MiXCR and lists one record per CDR3 protein. The sample lists over 300,000 distinct CDR3 sequences; about 5.1% were seen once. The time point here: pre-sensitization, week 0. Treatment of the sample: therapeutic diphenylcyclopropenone sensitization with weekly scalp DPC. The input for sequencing was whole blood, taken in connection with sensitization to the hapten diphenylcyclopropenone (DPC). Receptors were obtained from a woman aged 50 to 65 with alopecia areata. Some clones in this sample may be carry-over from other donors' samples.

This chain joins TRBV19 and TRBJ2-5; 7 nucleotides line up with TRBD1. CDR1 LNHDA and CDR2 SQIVND come from the germline V gene (reference sequence). There are 15 residues in the CDR3. The V and J ends lost 5 bases and 5 bases, in that order; junction bases with no gene match: 11. DNA of the CDR3: TGTGCCAGTAGTGATCGACAGGGCCGGTGGGAGACCCAGTACTTC. Protein product: CASSDRQGRWETQYF.

J is TRBJ1-1 and V is TRBV12-5; tentatively, D is TRBD1 (6 bases). The V end lost 6 bases, the J end lost 5 bases, and 19 bases lay between the germline ends. CDR1 and CDR2 from the germline V gene are LGHNT and FRNRAP. The CDR3 sequence is 15 residues long. The CDR3 loop reads CASGDYLRGETEAFF. CDR3 DNA: TGTGCTAGTGGAGACTACCTCAGGGGAGAGACTGAAGCTTTCTTT.

This clonotype came up many times. This chain joins TRBV2 and TRBJ2-3, with TRBD1 matching 9 bases. This CDR3 is 11 amino acids long. The V and J ends lost 4 bases and 14 bases, in that order; junction bases with no gene match: 4. In germline, CDR1 is SNHLY, CDR2 FYNNEI. The CDR3 bases are TGTGCCAGCAGTGGACAGGGGGAAAGGTATTTT. This codes for CASSGQGERYF.

This clonotype has a handful of counts. The rearrangement uses TRBV7-2 and TRBJ2-7; no definite D call. The CDR3 covers 15 residues. V was pared by 4 bases and J by 3 bases, with 16 bases between. The germline gives CDR1 SGHTA, CDR2 FQGNSA. CDR3 loop: CASSSPAKSLYEQYF. For the CDR3, the DNA is TGTGCCAGCAGCTCCCCGGCCAAATCTCTCTACGAGCAGTACTTC.

The gene calls are TRBV24-1 and TRBJ2-3, with 9 positions matching TRBD2. The trim removed 3 bases at V and 4 bases at J, leaving 7 bases unmatched. Germline CDR1 KGHDR, CDR2 SFDVKD. The CDR3 runs 16 residues. CDR3 bases: TGTGCCACCAGTGATAGACTAGCGGATGGGGCAGATACGCAGTATTTT. Protein: CATSDRLADGADTQYF.

The CDR3 reads CSARGWDSTDTQYF. CDR3 nucleotide sequence: TGCAGTGCTAGAGGGTGGGACAGCACAGATACGCAGTATTTT. This chain connects TRBV20-1 to TRBJ2-3; D tentatively fits TRBD1 or TRBD2 (5 bases each). The CDR3 loop spans 14 amino acids. Per germline, CDR1 DFQATT and CDR2 SNEGSKA (reference sequence). V was clipped by 1 base and J by 0 bases, with 8 bases between them.

This clonotype occurred many times. V usage is TRBV7-2 and J usage is TRBJ1-6; D unclear. V was shortened by 6 bases and J by 8 bases, with 11 bases between the two germline ends. Per the germline V gene, CDR1 is SGHTA and CDR2 is FQGNSA. The CDR3 covers 13 residues. The CDR3 loop reads CASRDGWDSPLHF. The CDR3 nucleotides are TGTGCCAGCAGGGACGGATGGGATTCACCCCTCCACTTT.

Many counts were recorded for this clonotype. The chain carries TRBV28 and TRBJ2-3; 9 nucleotides align to TRBD1. This CDR3 has 16 residues. The germline gives CDR1 MDHEN, CDR2 SYDVKM. The V segment lost 4 bases and the J segment 3 bases; nucleotides outside the gene matches: 8. The CDR3 DNA reads TGTGCCAGCAGTTCCCCCGGACAGGGGCGGACAGATACGCAGTATTTT. It specifies CASSSPGQGRTDTQYF.

CDR3 DNA: TGTGCCAGCAGTGAAGCGCGGCCAGGAGGAGAGACCCAGTACTTC. Its translation: CASSEARPGGETQYF. This chain uses TRBV6-1 with TRBJ2-5; D might be TRBD2 (5 bases). Germline CDR1 MNHNS, CDR2 SASEGT. This CDR3 is 15 amino acids long. The V gene lost 0 bases and the J gene lost 4 bases, with 12 bases spanning the gap.